A selection of T cell receptor beta chains follows, all from one sample in a study of cytomegalovirus exposure and HLA in healthy donors. Clones were sequenced by immunoSEQ multiplex PCR, and TCRdb holds only the in-frame ones, with some missing. The repertoire holds over 150,000 clones, with around nine tenths as singletons. Sequencing was performed on PBMCs. Source of these receptors: a man aged 18-30 years in good health and CMV-seropositive. The CDR3 runs from the conserved cysteine through the conserved F or W. Only some rows state a clone size, as once, few, many or a class for expanded clones.

j_gene | v_gene | abundance | CDR3aa
TRBJ2-6 | TRBV29-1 | . | CSVQGADGANVLTF
TRBJ1-2 | TRBV25-1 | . | CASSQRDRAGSGYTF
TRBJ2-7 | TRBV4-1 | . | CASSQGTSGIYEQYF
TRBJ2-3 | TRBV6-6 | . | CASSYAGGRTDTQYF
TRBJ2-2 | TRBV6-1 | . | CASSDSGGELFF
TRBJ1-4 | TRBV2 | . | CASSVRQTHSMATNEKLFF
TRBJ2-3 | TRBV2 | . | CASSVRGDTQYF
TRBJ2-7 | TRBV28 | . | CASSFPGVQSYEQYF
TRBJ2-7 | TRBV19 | . | CASSKLASSYEQYF
TRBJ2-1 | TRBV19 | . | CASSIDSGGSSYNEQFF
TRBJ1-5 | TRBV2 | . | CASSLGQGAFQPQHF
TRBJ2-5 | TRBV5-6 | . | CASRPLAGAQETQYF
TRBJ2-7 | TRBV27 | . | CASSLRYSYEQYF
TRBJ1-2 | TRBV19 | . | CASSMNSYNLNYGYTF
TRBJ1-5 | TRBV7-9 | . | CASSLDGQINQPQHF
TRBJ1-4 | TRBV5-1 | . | CASSSDRSYNEKLFF
TRBJ1-2 | TRBV5-4 | . | CASSSTGGSGYTF
TRBJ1-5 | TRBV2 | . | CASNRGQGNQPQHF
TRBJ1-2 | TRBV19 | once | CASRWALGYTF
TRBJ1-1 | TRBV13 | . | CASSSRDRGDNTEAFF
TRBJ2-3 | TRBV7-3 | . | CASSFPSGKTDTQYF
TRBJ2-3 | TRBV19 | . | CASSRGLVADTQYF
TRBJ2-1 | TRBV6-5 | . | CASSYSTGGNNEQFF
TRBJ1-3 | TRBV5-6 | . | CASRLGGNTIYF
TRBJ2-3 | TRBV6-1 | once | CASKTISGSTDTQYF
TRBJ1-2 | TRBV4-1 | . | CASSQDSYGYTF
TRBJ2-2 | TRBV5-4 | . | CASSLLKGAGTGELFF
TRBJ2-2 | TRBV7-3 | . | CASSLTGDAGELFF
TRBJ2-3 | TRBV4-1 | . | CASSLPPGEFSTDTQYF
TRBJ2-5 | TRBV4-1 | once | CASSQGAGGETQYF
TRBJ2-2 | TRBV5-8 | . | CASSPIHRGLSNTGELFF
TRBJ2-1 | TRBV6-5 | once | CASSGRRDNEQFF
TRBJ2-5 | TRBV30 | . | CAWSVRPLQGQETQYF
TRBJ2-1 | TRBV5-5 | . | CASSLIPPEDSYEQFF
TRBJ2-1 | TRBV7-2 | . | CASSLTYSLKGDNEQFF
TRBJ2-3 | TRBV30 | . | CAWSVGVGRGRADTQYF
TRBJ2-2 | TRBV18 | . | CASSPPFPSPQFDTGELFF
TRBJ2-5 | TRBV13 | . | CASSLGKGLAGTSLIETQYF
TRBJ2-1 | TRBV5-1 | . | CASSLAWGGSGNEQFF
TRBJ2-1 | TRBV19 | . | CASTPPGTGDNEQFF
TRBJ2-3 | TRBV11-2 | . | CASSSRTSGTVDTQYF
TRBJ1-5 | TRBV19 | . | CASSSPKTTGHQPQHF
TRBJ1-5 | TRBV28 | . | CASSFPRGAAYLPQHF
TRBJ2-1 | TRBV2 | once | CASSEVTSGSEQFF
TRBJ2-1 | TRBV10-1 | . | CASGVGLASEQFF
TRBJ1-2 | TRBV28 | few | CASSQGQGTYGYTF
TRBJ2-1 | TRBV4-1 | . | CASSHLRGQGAYNEQFF
TRBJ2-5 | TRBV29-1 | . | CSGKSDQETQYF
TRBJ1-2 | TRBV2 | . | CASSVQQGALGYTF
TRBJ2-2 | TRBV6-1 | . | CASRDSRTGELFF
TRBJ2-5 | TRBV6-5 | . | CASSYSYSGKETQYF
TRBJ2-2 | TRBV7-9 | . | CASSLGTRGAGELFF
TRBJ2-1 | TRBV4-1 | . | CASSPGLAGGLRSYNEQFF
TRBJ1-2 | TRBV4-2 | . | CASSHSTGQVNYGYTF
TRBJ2-1 | TRBV2 | . | CASSVGTGSNEQFF
TRBJ1-5 | TRBV6-5 | . | CASSSDRDPPNLF
TRBJ1-1 | TRBV6-6 | . | CASTPPGNTEAFF
TRBJ2-2 | TRBV19 | . | CASSLTGVNTGELFF
TRBJ2-5 | TRBV13 | . | CASSPLGGRGETQYF
TRBJ1-3 | TRBV5-4 | . | CASSAGSNSGNTIYF